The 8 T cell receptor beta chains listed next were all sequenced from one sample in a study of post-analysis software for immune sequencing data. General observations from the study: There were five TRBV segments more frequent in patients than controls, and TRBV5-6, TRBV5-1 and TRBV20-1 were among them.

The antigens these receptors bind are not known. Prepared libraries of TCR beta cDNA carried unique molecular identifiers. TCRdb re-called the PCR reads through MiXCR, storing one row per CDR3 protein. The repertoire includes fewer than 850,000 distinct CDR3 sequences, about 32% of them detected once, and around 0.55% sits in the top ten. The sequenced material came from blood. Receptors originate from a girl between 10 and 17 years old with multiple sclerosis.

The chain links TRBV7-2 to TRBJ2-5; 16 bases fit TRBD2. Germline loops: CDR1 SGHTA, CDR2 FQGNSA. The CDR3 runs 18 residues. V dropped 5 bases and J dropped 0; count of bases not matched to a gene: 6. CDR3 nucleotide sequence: TGTGCCAGCAGCCAACGGGGACTAGCGGGGGGGAACCAAGAGACCCAGTACTTC. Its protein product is CASSQRGLAGGNQETQYF.

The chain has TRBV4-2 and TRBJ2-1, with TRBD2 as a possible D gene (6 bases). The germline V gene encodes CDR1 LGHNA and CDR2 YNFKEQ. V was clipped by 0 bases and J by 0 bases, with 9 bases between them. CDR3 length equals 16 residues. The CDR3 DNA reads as TGTGCCAGCAGCCAAGAAGGCGGGATCTCCTACAATGAGCAGTTCTTC. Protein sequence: CASSQEGGISYNEQFF.

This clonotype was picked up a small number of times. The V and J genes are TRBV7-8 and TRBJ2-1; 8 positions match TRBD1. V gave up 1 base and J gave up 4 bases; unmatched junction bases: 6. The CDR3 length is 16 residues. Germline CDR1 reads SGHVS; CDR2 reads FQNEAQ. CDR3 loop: CASSLENRGLYNEQFF. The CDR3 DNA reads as TGTGCCAGCAGCTTAGAGAACAGGGGGTTATACAATGAGCAGTTCTTC.

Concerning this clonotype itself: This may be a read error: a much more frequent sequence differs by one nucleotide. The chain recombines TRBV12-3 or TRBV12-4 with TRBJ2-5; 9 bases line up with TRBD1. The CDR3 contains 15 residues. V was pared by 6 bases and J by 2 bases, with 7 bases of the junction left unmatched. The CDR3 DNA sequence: TGTGCCAGCAGCCCCTGGGACAGGGTACAAGAGACCCAGTACTTC. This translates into CASSPWDRVQETQYF.

The CDR3, as DNA: TGTGCCAGCAGCTGCATACAGAGCTCCTACGAGCAGTACTTC. Translated, it gives CASSCIQSSYEQYF. The V call is TRBV7-2, the J call TRBJ2-7; D call uncertain. Germline V gene sequence: CDR1 SGHTA, CDR2 FQGNSA. V gave up 4 bases and J gave up 0 bases, with 10 bases separating them. CDR3 length: 14 residues. Full variable domain (missing parts from reference TRBV7-2 and TRBJ2-7): GAGVSQSPSNKVTEKGKDVELRCDPISGHTALYWYRQSLGQGLEFLIYFQGNSAPDKSGLPSDRFSAERTGGSVSTLTIQRTQQEDSAVYLCASSCIQSSYEQYFGPGTRLTVT.

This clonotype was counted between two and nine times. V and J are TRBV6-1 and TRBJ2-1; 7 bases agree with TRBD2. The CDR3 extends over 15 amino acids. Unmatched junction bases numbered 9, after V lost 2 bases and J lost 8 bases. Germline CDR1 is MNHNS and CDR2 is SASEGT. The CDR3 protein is CASSELEGGSHEQFF. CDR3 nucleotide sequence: TGTGCCAGCAGTGAACTCGAAGGCGGGAGTCATGAGCAGTTCTTC.

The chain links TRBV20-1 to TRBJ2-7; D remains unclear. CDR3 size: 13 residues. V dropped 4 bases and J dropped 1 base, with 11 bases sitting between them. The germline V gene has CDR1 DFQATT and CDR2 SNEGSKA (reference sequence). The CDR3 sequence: CSATGPVSYEQYF. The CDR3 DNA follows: TGCAGTGCTACGGGCCCGGTGTCCTACGAGCAGTACTTC.

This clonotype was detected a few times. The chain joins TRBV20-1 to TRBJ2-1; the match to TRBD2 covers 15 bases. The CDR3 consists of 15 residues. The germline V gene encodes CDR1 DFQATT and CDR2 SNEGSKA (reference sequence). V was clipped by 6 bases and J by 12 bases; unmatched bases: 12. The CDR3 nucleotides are TGCAGTGCCAGGACTAGCGGGAGGGGTCCCGCTGGGCAGTTCTTC. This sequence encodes CSARTSGRGPAGQFF.